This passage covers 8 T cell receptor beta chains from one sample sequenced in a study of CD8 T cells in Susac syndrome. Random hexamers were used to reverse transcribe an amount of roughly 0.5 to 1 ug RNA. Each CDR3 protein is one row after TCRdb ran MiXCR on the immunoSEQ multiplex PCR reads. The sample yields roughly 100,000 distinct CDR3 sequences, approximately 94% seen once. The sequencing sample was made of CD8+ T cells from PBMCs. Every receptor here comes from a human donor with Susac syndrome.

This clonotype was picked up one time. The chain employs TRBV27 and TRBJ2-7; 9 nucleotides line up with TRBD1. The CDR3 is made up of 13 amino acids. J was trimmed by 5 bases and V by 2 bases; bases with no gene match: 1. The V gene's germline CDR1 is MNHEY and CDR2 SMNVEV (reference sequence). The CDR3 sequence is CASSLGDRDEQYF. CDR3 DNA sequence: TGTGCCAGCAGTTTAGGGGACAGGGACGAGCAGTACTTC.

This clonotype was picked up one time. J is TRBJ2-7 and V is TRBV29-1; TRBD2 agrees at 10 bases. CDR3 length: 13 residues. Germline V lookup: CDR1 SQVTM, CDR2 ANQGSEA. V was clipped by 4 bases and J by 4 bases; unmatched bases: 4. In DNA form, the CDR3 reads TGCAGCGTTGCACTAGCGGGGCTATACGAGCAGTACTTC. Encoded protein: CSVALAGLYEQYF.

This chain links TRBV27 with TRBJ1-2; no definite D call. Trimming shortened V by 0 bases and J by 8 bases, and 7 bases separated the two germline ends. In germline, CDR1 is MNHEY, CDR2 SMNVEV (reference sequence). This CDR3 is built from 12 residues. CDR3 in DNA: TGTGCCAGCAGTTTATCAGGGAGAGGCTACACCTTC. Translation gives CASSLSGRGYTF.

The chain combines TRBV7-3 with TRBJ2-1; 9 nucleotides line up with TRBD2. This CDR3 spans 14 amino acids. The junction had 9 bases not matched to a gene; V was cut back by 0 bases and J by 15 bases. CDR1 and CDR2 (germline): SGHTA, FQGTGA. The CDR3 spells CASSLTGGGAAVFF. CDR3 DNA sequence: TGTGCCAGCAGCTTAACGGGCGGGGGGGCCGCCGTGTTCTTC.

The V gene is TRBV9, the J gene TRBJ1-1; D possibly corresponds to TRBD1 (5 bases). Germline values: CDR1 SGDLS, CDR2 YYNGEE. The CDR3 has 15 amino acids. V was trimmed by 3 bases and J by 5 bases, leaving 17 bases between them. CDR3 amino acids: CASSAEAGVETEAFF. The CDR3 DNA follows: TGTGCCAGCAGCGCCGAAGCGGGGGTGGAAACTGAAGCTTTCTTT.

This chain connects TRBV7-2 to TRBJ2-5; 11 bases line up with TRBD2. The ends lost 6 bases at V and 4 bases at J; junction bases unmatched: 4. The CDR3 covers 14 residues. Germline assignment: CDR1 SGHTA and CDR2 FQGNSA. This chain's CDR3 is CASSPGTSGETQYF. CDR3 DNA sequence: TGTGCCAGCAGTCCCGGGACTAGCGGAGAGACCCAGTACTTC.

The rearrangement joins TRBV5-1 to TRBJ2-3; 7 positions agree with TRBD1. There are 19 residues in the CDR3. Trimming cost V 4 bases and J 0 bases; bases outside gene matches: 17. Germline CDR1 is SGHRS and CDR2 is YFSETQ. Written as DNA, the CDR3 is TGCGCCAGCAGCCAGGGGCCCTATGACAGGGACCCTAGCACAGATACGCAGTATTTT. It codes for CASSQGPYDRDPSTDTQYF.

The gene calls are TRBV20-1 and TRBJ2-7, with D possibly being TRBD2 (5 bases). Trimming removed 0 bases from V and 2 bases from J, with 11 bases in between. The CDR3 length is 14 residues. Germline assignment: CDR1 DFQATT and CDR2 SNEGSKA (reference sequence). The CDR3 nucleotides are TGCAGTGCTAGAGAAAGTGAGGGAACCTACGAGCAGTACTTC. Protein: CSARESEGTYEQYF.